This entry lists 20 T cell receptor beta chains sequenced from one sample in a study of cytomegalovirus exposure and HLA in healthy donors. The PCR made use of 60 Vbeta and 13 Jbeta primers. Assay: immunoSEQ multiplex PCR; the TCRdb copy retains only in-frame clones and omits some. The sample lists about 92,000 clones, 77% occurring once. Material: PBMCs. All receptors derive from a man aged 45-65 years in good health and CMV-seropositive.

The rearrangement joins TRBV7-9 to TRBJ1-1; D unclear. CDR1 and CDR2 from the germline V gene are SEHNR and FQNEAQ (reference sequence). There are 13 residues in the CDR3. The V and J ends lost 3 bases and 6 bases respectively, with 11 bases between them. The CDR3 spells CASSFPDGAEAFF. In DNA, the CDR3 is TGTGCCAGCAGCTTTCCAGACGGAGCTGAAGCTTTCTTT.

This clone turned up a few times. The J gene is TRBJ1-4, the V gene TRBV6-5, with no clear D. The CDR3 totals 15 residues. Trimming took off 2 bases at V and 5 bases at J, with 12 bases between the two ends. In germline, CDR1 is MNHEY, CDR2 SVGAGI. The CDR3 loop reads CASSYELGPNEKLFF. The CDR3 nucleotides read TGTGCCAGCAGTTACGAACTGGGCCCCAATGAAAAACTGTTTTTT.

Turning to this clone: The junction differs from germline at one of its ends, possibly a read error. The chain employs TRBV2 and TRBJ2-7; the match to TRBD2 covers 9 bases. Germline V gene data show CDR1 as SNHLY and CDR2 as FYNNEI. The CDR3 extends over 12 amino acids. This CDR3 is CASRTTGTSRDF. CDR3 nucleotide sequence: TGTGCCAGCAGGACTACCGGGACTAGCCGAGACTTC. Using reference TRBV2 and TRBJ2-7 for the parts outside the CDR3, the full variable domain is EPEVTQTPSHQVTQMGQEVILRCVPISNHLYFYWYRQILGQKVEFLVSFYNNEISEKSEIFDDQFSVERPDGSNFTLKIRSTKLEDSAMYFCASRTTGTSRDFGPGTRLTVT.

The chain couples TRBV18 to TRBJ2-2, with TRBD1 matching 9 bases. This CDR3 has 14 residues. Trimming at V came to 5 bases and at J to 7 bases, leaving 5 bases not matched to a gene. Looked up from germline, CDR1 is KGHSH and CDR2 is LQKENI. The CDR3 protein is CASSGQGTVGELFF. CDR3 in DNA: TGTGCCAGCTCAGGACAGGGGACGGTCGGGGAGCTGTTTTTT.

The CDR3: CASRQGASYEQYF. The CDR3 nucleotides are TGTGCCAGCCGACAGGGAGCCTCCTACGAGCAGTACTTC. The rearrangement links TRBV2 to TRBJ2-7; 7 nucleotides agree with TRBD1. The CDR3 spans 13 residues. Germline V CDR1 and CDR2: SNHLY, FYNNEI. V shed 8 bases and J 0 bases; nucleotides not matched to a gene: 4.

This rearrangement joins TRBV5-1 to TRBJ1-4; a weak D match, TRBD1 (6 bases). Trimming left V 4 bases short and J 6 bases short, with 13 bases between. The CDR3 contains 14 residues. From germline, CDR1 is SGHRS and CDR2 YFSETQ. Written as DNA, the CDR3 is TGCGCCAGCAGCCTTCGGGCAGGGGATGAAAAACTGTTTTTT. This encodes CASSLRAGDEKLFF.

This chain uses TRBV7-2 with TRBJ2-3; TRBD2 aligns across 9 bases. The V gene's germline CDR1 is SGHTA and CDR2 FQGNSA. The CDR3 runs 15 residues. V shed 2 bases and J 6 bases; nucleotides not matched to a gene: 6. This CDR3 reads CASSLRRGGGDTQYF. The CDR3 nucleotides read TGTGCCAGCAGCTTAAGGCGGGGGGGAGGGGATACGCAGTATTTT.

V gene TRBV19 combines with J gene TRBJ1-2; the match to TRBD1 covers 9 bases. The CDR3 runs to 15 residues. The trim removed 5 bases at V and 0 bases at J, leaving 4 bases unmatched. CDR1 is LNHDA and CDR2 is SQIVND in the germline V gene (reference sequence). The CDR3 protein is CASSLGTGPNYGYTF. CDR3 DNA: TGTGCCAGTAGTCTGGGGACAGGGCCTAACTATGGCTACACCTTC.

The rearrangement links TRBV4-3 to TRBJ1-3; D remains ambiguous. The CDR3 totals 17 residues. Germline V gene lookup returns CDR1 LGHNA and CDR2 YSLEER. The ends were cut back, 0 bases at V and 0 bases at J, with 12 bases in the middle. CDR3 DNA: TGCGCCAGCAGCCAAGAGCGGAGGATGTACTCTGGAAACACCATATATTTT. Its translation is CASSQERRMYSGNTIYF.

The chain carries TRBV4-1 and TRBJ2-2, with D unresolved. V was cut by 11 bases and J by 2 bases, with 12 bases left in between. The CDR3 runs to 13 residues. Germline V gives CDR1 MGHRA, CDR2 YSYEKL. The CDR3 DNA reads TGCGCCGGTCAGTCTTCAAACACCGGGGAGCTGTTTTTT. Its translation is CAGQSSNTGELFF.

J is TRBJ1-3 and V is TRBV28; 7 nucleotides match TRBD1. This CDR3 is built from 14 residues. V lost 1 base to trimming and J lost 7 bases; unmatched junction nucleotides: 4. The germline V gene encodes CDR1 MDHEN and CDR2 SYDVKM. The CDR3 nucleotides are TGTGCCAGCAGTTTATCGGGACAGAAGAACACCATATATTTT. Its translation: CASSLSGQKNTIYF.

The V call is TRBV6-6, the J call TRBJ1-2; D is ambiguous. In germline, CDR1 is MNHNY, CDR2 SVGAGI (reference sequence). The length of the CDR3 is 11 residues. V was shortened by 8 bases and J by 7 bases, with 11 bases between the two germline ends. The CDR3 nucleotides are TGTGCCAGCGGCCCTGTTCCTGGCTACACCTTC. Protein: CASGPVPGYTF.

To note about this clone: The junction shows a germline mismatch at one end, possibly a read error. The genes are TRBV7-7 and TRBJ2-5; D is perhaps TRBD2 (5 bases). The CDR3 loop spans 15 amino acids. CDR1 and CDR2 from the germline V gene are SSHAT and FNYEAQ (reference sequence). CDR3 coding DNA: TGTGCTAGCAGCTTAGAACGTTCCGGGGTGGAGACCCAGTACTTC. It translates to CASSLERSGVETQYF.

V and J are TRBV5-1 and TRBJ2-5; 7 positions match TRBD1. The J call is uncertain, as TRBJ2-7 better fits the DNA end. CDR1 is SGHRS, CDR2 YFSETQ, per germline. The CDR3 is 14 amino acids. Here the CDR3 reads CASSLASGGYEQYF. CDR3 bases: TGCGCCAGCAGCTTGGCCTCAGGGGGCTACGAGCAGTACTTC.

The V call is TRBV5-1, the J call TRBJ1-2; 7 bases agree with TRBD1. Germline CDR1 and CDR2: SGHRS and YFSETQ. V dropped 4 bases and J dropped 4; count of bases not matched to a gene: 4. The CDR3 covers 13 residues. The CDR3 sequence: CASSTGTAYGYTF. The CDR3, as DNA: TGCGCCAGCAGCACCGGGACAGCCTATGGCTACACCTTC.

This chain connects TRBV6-5 to TRBJ2-4; 9 bases line up with TRBD1. After removal of 5 bases from V and 7 bases from J, the junction contained 3 bases not matched to a gene. The CDR3 has 13 amino acids. The germline V gene encodes CDR1 MNHEY and CDR2 SVGAGI. CDR3 amino acids: CASSTGTGNIQYF. In nucleotides, the CDR3 is TGTGCCAGCAGTACCGGGACAGGGAACATTCAGTACTTC.

This clone has only a few counts. The chain links TRBV13 to TRBJ2-7, with D maybe TRBD1 (6 bases). The germline CDR1 and CDR2 sequences are PRHDT and FYEKMQ (reference sequence). This CDR3 has 15 amino acids. V lost 0 bases and J 6 bases, leaving 15 bases between the germline ends. The CDR3 loop reads CASSLGLGQLPEQYF. Here the CDR3 DNA reads TGTGCCAGCAGCTTAGGGTTGGGACAACTTCCCGAGCAGTACTTC.

This clone was detected a few times. The gene calls are TRBV7-9 and TRBJ1-2; 9 bases match TRBD1. CDR3 size: 16 residues. Losses at the gene ends were 6 bases for V and 0 bases for J; bases not matched to a gene: 8. Germline V CDR1 and CDR2: SEHNR, FQNEAQ (reference sequence). The CDR3 sequence is CASRPGTGNPNYGYTF. As DNA, the CDR3 is TGTGCCAGCAGACCCGGGACAGGGAACCCTAACTATGGCTACACCTTC. Using reference TRBV7-9 and TRBJ1-2 for the parts outside the CDR3, the full variable domain is DTGVSQNPRHKITKRGQNVTFRCDPISEHNRLYWYRQTLGQGPEFLTYFQNEAQLEKSRLLSDRFSAERPKGSFSTLEIQRTEQGDSAMYLCASRPGTGNPNYGYTFGSGTRLTVV.

This chain uses TRBV18 with TRBJ2-2; 9 bases map to TRBD1. The CDR3 totals 16 residues. J gave up 5 bases and V 1 base, and 5 bases lay outside the gene matches. The germline gives CDR1 KGHSH, CDR2 LQKENI. The CDR3 loop reads CASSPRTGELTGELFF. The CDR3 bases are TGTGCCAGCTCACCACGGACAGGGGAGTTGACCGGGGAGCTGTTTTTT.

This rearrangement joins TRBV18 to TRBJ2-4, with unresolved D. The length of the CDR3 is 12 residues. Trimming took 5 bases from V and 5 from J, leaving 7 bases between them. The germline CDR1 and CDR2 sequences are KGHSH and LQKENI. The CDR3 region is CASSDTQNIQYF. CDR3 nucleotide sequence: TGTGCCAGCTCAGACACTCAAAACATTCAGTACTTC.